This TCR beta chain was recovered during a study of OX40 agonist ivuxolimab in advanced cancers. Overall study results and limits: Both CD4+ and CD8+ T cell populations in blood had undergone clonal expansion by week 6 at 0.1 to 3.0 mg/kg.

The CDR3 is 13 amino acids. The germline CDR1 and CDR2 sequences are ENHRY and SYGVKD. V lost 2 bases and J 2 bases, leaving 3 bases between the germline ends. Using immunoSEQ multiplex PCR, the repertoire was profiled, and TCRdb retains in-frame clones only, with some absent. The sample records about 62,000 clones, over 70% being singletons. A note on this clone: Its antigen remains unknown.

The starting material was CD4+ or CD8+ T cells sorted from blood, obtained in a trial of the OX40 agonist ivuxolimab. The V call is TRBV10-3, the J call TRBJ1-4; D gene unclear. The source is an adult with an advanced solid tumor such as melanoma, head and neck, liver or kidney cancer. The CDR3 coding sequence is TGTGCCATCAGTGAGGGGACTAATGAAAAACTGTTTTTT. Protein sequence: CAISEGTNEKLFF.